This T cell receptor (beta chain) is drawn from a study of blood T cell repertoires in COVID-19. How the authors handled the data: Reference gene primers were amplified, and this amplification served to estimate nucleated cell counts. Clones were sequenced by immunoSEQ multiplex PCR, and TCRdb holds only the in-frame ones, with some missing. That table gives V, J and clone size, and the DNA gave D and trimming. The sample holds about 250,000 clones, roughly nine tenths seen once. The CDR3 extends over 18 amino acids. The V segment lost 4 bases and the J segment 0 bases; nucleotides outside the gene matches: 12. The V gene's germline CDR1 is KGHSH and CDR2 LQKENI.

The sequencing input was peripheral blood. The V gene is TRBV18, the J gene TRBJ1-3, with 7 nucleotides matching TRBD1. This sequence originates from an older woman who had recovered from COVID-19. CDR3 DNA sequence: TGTGCCAGCTCACAAACTTACGGACAGGCAACCTCTGGAAACACCATATATTTT. This gives the protein CASSQTYGQATSGNTIYF. The whole variable domain, remainder taken from reference TRBV18 and TRBJ1-3, is NAGVMQNPRHLVRRRGQEARLRCSPMKGHSHVYWYRQLPEEGLKFMVYLQKENIIDESGMPKERFSAEFPKEGPSILRIQQVVRGDSAAYFCASSQTYGQATSGNTIYFGEGSWLTVV.